This T cell receptor (beta chain) was found in a study of cytomegalovirus exposure and HLA in healthy donors. Study-level information: Ancestry clustering placed about four fifths of roughly 410 genotyped donors in the Caucasian-associated cluster. Study outcomes and limitations: Donors were assumed by presence/absence analyses to have roughly uniform sequencing depth. Accurate prediction of most subjects' HLA-A and HLA-B alleles from TCR beta sequences was reported.

At collection, donors were nominally healthy, but unrecorded immune exposures were probable. CDR1 and CDR2 (germline): SGHDN, FVKESK. V lost 3 bases, J lost 5 bases, and 10 bases lay in between. The CDR3 is 14 residues long. About this clone itself: Its cognate antigen is unknown.

60 Vbeta and 13 Jbeta primers were used in PCR. Libraries were prepared by immunoSEQ multiplex PCR; TCRdb keeps only in-frame clonotypes and omits some of them. The data show approximately 160,000 clones, with approximately 86% seen just once and roughly 1.5% held by the top ten. The clonotype comes from a male donor in good health and CMV-seronegative. The sample was PBMCs. This rearrangement joins TRBV14 to TRBJ2-2, with unresolved D. CDR3 in amino acids: CASSHSPLTGELFF. CDR3 sequence (DNA): TGTGCCAGCAGCCACTCTCCTTTGACCGGGGAGCTGTTTTTT.